These T cell receptor beta chains were read from a single sample in a study of blood T cell repertoires in COVID-19. Sequencing used immunoSEQ multiplex PCR; TCRdb keeps in-frame clones, though not all of them. This sample has about 160,000 clones, with over 80% found just once. The sample comprised peripheral blood. Receptors were obtained from a man aged 65 to 79 who had recovered from COVID-19. Both conserved end residues are part of each CDR3. Fields, in order: J gene, D gene, clone size, V gene, CDR3 protein, CDR3 DNA. A D gene is named only where the DNA matches it firmly. Clone sizes are given selectively: once, few, many, or a class where the clone is expanded.

J: TRBJ1-5; D: NA; size: NA; V: TRBV2; CDR3: CASGGANPYQPQHF; DNA: TGTGCCTCGGGGGGGGCGAACCCCTATCAGCCCCAGCATTTT
J: TRBJ2-7; D: TRBD2; size: NA; V: TRBV5-6; CDR3: CASSLWTSGIFWEQYF; DNA: TGTGCCAGCAGCCTCTGGACTAGCGGGATATTTTGGGAGCAGTACTTC
J: TRBJ2-5; D: NA; size: NA; V: TRBV4-2; CDR3: CASSQGGQETQYF; DNA: TGTGCCAGCAGCCAGGGCGGGCAAGAGACCCAGTACTTC
J: TRBJ2-3; D: TRBD2; size: NA; V: TRBV11-2; CDR3: CASSSLAGGSTDTQYF; DNA: TGTGCCAGCAGCTCCCTAGCGGGAGGTAGCACAGATACGCAGTATTTT
J: TRBJ2-7; D: TRBD2; size: NA; V: TRBV6-5; CDR3: CASSYSSSGSYEQYF; DNA: TGTGCCAGCAGTTACTCGAGTAGCGGGAGCTACGAGCAGTACTTC
J: TRBJ2-1; D: NA; size: once; V: TRBV24-1; CDR3: CATSDLQGSGLDGDEQFF; DNA: TGTGCCACCAGTGATTTGCAGGGCAGCGGGCTGGATGGAGATGAGCAGTTCTTC
J: TRBJ1-4; D: NA; size: NA; V: TRBV15; CDR3: CATSREGAEEKLFF; DNA: TGTGCCACCAGCAGAGAGGGGGCCGAAGAAAAACTGTTTTTT
J: TRBJ1-2; D: TRBD1; size: NA; V: TRBV19; CDR3: CASSRTGDLYGYTF; DNA: TGTGCCAGTAGCCGGACAGGTGACCTCTATGGCTACACCTTC
J: TRBJ1-5; D: NA; size: few; V: TRBV12-3/TRBV12-4; CDR3: CASSFSGSPQHF; DNA: TGTGCCAGCAGTTTCTCAGGGTCCCCCCAGCATTTT
J: TRBJ1-5; D: NA; size: NA; V: TRBV11-2; CDR3: CASSLDRSSQPQHF; DNA: TGTGCCAGCAGCTTAGATCGGTCAAGTCAGCCCCAGCATTTT
J: TRBJ2-3; D: NA; size: NA; V: TRBV12-3/TRBV12-4; CDR3: CASSLRGYSQYF; DNA: TGTGCCAGCAGTTTGCGAGGGTATTCGCAGTATTTT
J: TRBJ1-2; D: TRBD1; size: once; V: TRBV27; CDR3: CASRADRGYGYTF; DNA: TGTGCCAGCAGGGCCGACAGGGGCTATGGCTACACCTTC
J: TRBJ2-2; D: NA; size: NA; V: TRBV19; CDR3: CASRYGTNTGELFF; DNA: TGTGCCAGTAGGTATGGCACCAACACCGGGGAGCTGTTTTTT
J: TRBJ2-7; D: NA; size: once; V: TRBV6-5; CDR3: CASGADTYEQYF; DNA: TGTGCCAGCGGGGCGGATACCTACGAGCAGTACTTC
J: TRBJ1-1; D: NA; size: few; V: TRBV29-1; CDR3: CSVAYRARSTEAFF; DNA: TGCAGCGTAGCCTACAGGGCCCGGAGCACTGAAGCTTTCTTT
J: TRBJ2-1; D: NA; size: once; V: TRBV7-2; CDR3: CASSLGVSGQFF; DNA: TGTGCCAGCAGCTTAGGCGTTAGCGGGCAGTTCTTC
J: TRBJ1-5; D: TRBD1; size: few; V: TRBV18; CDR3: CASSPRGRTGANQPQHF; DNA: TGTGCCAGCTCACCACGGGGTAGGACAGGGGCCAATCAGCCCCAGCATTTT
J: TRBJ1-1; D: NA; size: NA; V: TRBV12-5; CDR3: CASVRGSDTEAFF; DNA: TGTGCTAGTGTCAGGGGCTCGGACACTGAAGCTTTCTTT
J: TRBJ2-1; D: TRBD2; size: once; V: TRBV3-1/TRBV3-2; CDR3: CASSQDFGGAYNEQFF; DNA: TGTGCCAGCAGCCAAGATTTCGGGGGGGCCTACAATGAGCAGTTCTTC
J: TRBJ1-2; D: NA; size: NA; V: TRBV28; CDR3: CASRILTGPNYGYTF; DNA: TGTGCCAGCAGAATCTTAACCGGTCCTAACTATGGCTACACCTTC
J: TRBJ2-7; D: TRBD1; size: NA; V: TRBV3-1/TRBV3-2; CDR3: CASSQGERTGRYEQYF; DNA: TGTGCCAGCAGCCAAGGAGAGAGGACAGGAAGATACGAGCAGTACTTC
J: TRBJ2-5; D: NA; size: NA; V: TRBV11-2; CDR3: CASSLAGVQETQYF; DNA: TGTGCCAGCAGCTTAGCCGGGGTCCAAGAGACCCAGTACTTC
J: TRBJ1-2; D: TRBD1; size: NA; V: TRBV5-1; CDR3: CASSLGGQGEGYTF; DNA: TGCGCCAGCAGCTTGGGCGGACAGGGAGAGGGCTACACCTTC
J: TRBJ2-7; D: NA; size: NA; V: TRBV18; CDR3: CASSHEYEQYF; DNA: TGTGCCAGCTCACACGAGTACGAGCAGTACTTC
J: TRBJ2-3; D: NA; size: NA; V: TRBV2; CDR3: CASSERTRSTDTQYF; DNA: TGTGCCAGCAGTGAAAGAACGAGGAGCACAGATACGCAGTATTTT
J: TRBJ2-1; D: TRBD2; size: NA; V: TRBV5-1; CDR3: CASSLSGTSGTSGNEQFF; DNA: TGCGCCAGCAGCTTGAGCGGGACTAGCGGAACCTCGGGCAATGAGCAGTTCTTC
J: TRBJ2-3; D: TRBD2; size: NA; V: TRBV10-3; CDR3: CAISTLAGGTDTQYF; DNA: TGTGCCATCTCAACACTAGCGGGAGGAACAGATACGCAGTATTTT
J: TRBJ2-1; D: TRBD2; size: NA; V: TRBV11-2; CDR3: CASSSTGGLEQFF; DNA: TGTGCCAGCAGCAGTACGGGGGGTCTTGAGCAGTTCTTC
J: TRBJ2-1; D: NA; size: NA; V: TRBV28; CDR3: CASLSRGRAYNEQFF; DNA: TGTGCCAGCCTAAGTCGGGGAAGGGCCTACAATGAGCAGTTCTTC
J: TRBJ2-7; D: TRBD1; size: NA; V: TRBV5-1; CDR3: CASSLAAGGVEQYF; DNA: TGCGCCAGCAGCTTGGCCGCAGGGGGCGTCGAGCAGTACTTC
J: TRBJ1-6; D: NA; size: NA; V: TRBV18; CDR3: CASSPSGFSNSPLHF; DNA: TGTGCCAGCTCACCATCAGGGTTCTCTAATTCACCCCTCCACTTT
J: TRBJ1-1; D: NA; size: NA; V: TRBV12-3/TRBV12-4; CDR3: CASSPAVNTEAFF; DNA: TGTGCCAGCAGTCCCGCAGTGAACACTGAAGCTTTCTTT
J: TRBJ2-3; D: TRBD2; size: NA; V: TRBV24-1; CDR3: CATSAGLARTDTQYF; DNA: TGTGCCACCAGTGCGGGACTAGCGCGCACAGATACGCAGTATTTT
J: TRBJ2-7; D: NA; size: NA; V: TRBV5-1; CDR3: CASSLESSYEQYF; DNA: TGCGCCAGCAGCTTGGAGAGCTCCTACGAGCAGTACTTC
J: TRBJ1-1; D: TRBD1; size: NA; V: TRBV5-1; CDR3: CASSLNPSRQGQAMAEAFF; DNA: TGCGCCAGCAGCTTGAACCCTTCACGACAGGGGCAGGCGATGGCTGAAGCTTTCTTT
J: TRBJ1-2; D: NA; size: NA; V: TRBV2; CDR3: CASSAGRDGGYTF; DNA: TGTGCCAGCAGTGCAGGACGGGATGGTGGCTACACCTTC
J: TRBJ2-7; D: NA; size: NA; V: TRBV11-2; CDR3: CASSLRYEQYF; DNA: TGTGCCAGCAGCCTAAGATACGAGCAGTACTTC